The 7 T cell receptor beta chains below were found in one sample sequenced in a study of CD4 T cells in relation to SARS-CoV-2 and coronaviruses listed by TCRdb under 2021. The library relied on the immunoSEQ multiplex PCR assay. As stored in TCRdb, this immuneACCESS dataset retains in-frame rearrangements with V and J assigned. A fraction of the clones does not appear; measured against another copy, unresolved V genes explain less than half of the discrepancy, and the remainder lacks a known reason. For this sample there are 10,000 or so clones; more than 75% appear just once. Around 2.2% of the sample lies in the top ten. Input material: naive CD4+ T cells from PBMCs. In the paper's terms, the cell subset or site label means: naive CD4+ T cells isolated by negative enrichment. The receptors come from an adult with COVID-19.

The V and J genes are TRBV19 and TRBJ1-1; D possibly corresponds to TRBD1 (6 bases). Trimming pared 7 bases from V and 8 bases from J, leaving 11 bases between. Germline assignment: CDR1 LNHDA and CDR2 SQIVND (reference sequence). The CDR3 length is 11 residues. The CDR3 coding sequence is TGTGCCAGTACCCGGGGGGCCGAAGCTTTCTTT. It encodes CASTRGAEAFF.

V and J are TRBV19 and TRBJ1-1; tentatively, D is TRBD1 (5 bases). Germline V gene lookup returns CDR1 LNHDA and CDR2 SQIVND (reference sequence). The CDR3 is 15 amino acids. Trimming stripped 3 bases from V and 0 bases from J, with 11 bases between. CDR3 nucleotide sequence: TGTGCCAGTAGTATGAGGGACGATATGAACACTGAAGCTTTCTTT. Translating it yields CASSMRDDMNTEAFF.

This clone was observed a few times. The chain is built from TRBV18 and TRBJ1-1; 9 bases map to TRBD1. Germline lookup yields CDR1 KGHSH and CDR2 LQKENI. The CDR3 has 15 amino acids. The trim removed 3 bases at V and 3 bases at J, leaving 5 bases unmatched. The CDR3 DNA follows: TGTGCCAGCTCACCGGGACAGGGAGATTACACTGAAGCTTTCTTT. It encodes CASSPGQGDYTEAFF.

This rearrangement joins TRBV9 to TRBJ1-3; D is unclear. With 2 bases removed from V and 0 bases from J, the gap between germline ends came to 9 bases. The CDR3 covers 15 residues. Germline V lookup: CDR1 SGDLS, CDR2 YYNGEE. The CDR3 bases are TGTGCCAGCAGCGTGAGCGGCAACTCTGGAAACACCATATATTTT. Translation gives CASSVSGNSGNTIYF.

This rearrangement joins TRBV6-5 to TRBJ1-4; a possible D gene is TRBD1 (6 bases). The CDR3 consists of 13 residues. V dropped 7 bases and J dropped 5 bases, with 11 bases sitting between them. Germline CDR1 and CDR2: MNHEY and SVGAGI. DNA for the CDR3: TGTGCCAGCACCCGGACAGAGAATGAAAAACTGTTTTTT. This codes for CASTRTENEKLFF.

Comments on this clone: The sample carries other DNA sequences with the same CDR3. The chain has TRBV7-9 and TRBJ2-2, with 9 bases fitting TRBD1. V trimming: 7 bases; J trimming: 7 bases; junction bases outside the gene matches: 7. This CDR3 is 14 amino acids long. CDR1 and CDR2 from the germline V gene are SEHNR and FQNEAQ (reference sequence). In DNA form, the CDR3 reads TGTGCCAGCACCCTAACAGGGGGCGGCGGGGAGCTGTTTTTT. Translating gives CASTLTGGGGELFF.

The chain combines TRBV3-1 (or the pseudogene TRBV3-2) with TRBJ2-7, with 7 bases lining up with TRBD1. Germline V gene data show CDR1 as LGHDT and CDR2 as YNNKEL (reference sequence). The CDR3 sequence is 17 residues long. Trimming cost V 5 bases and J 6 bases; bases outside gene matches: 19. The CDR3 region has the DNA TGTGCCAGCAGCAAAGTTACTCCGGGACAGCAAACCGGCGAGCAGTACTTC. As protein: CASSKVTPGQQTGEQYF.